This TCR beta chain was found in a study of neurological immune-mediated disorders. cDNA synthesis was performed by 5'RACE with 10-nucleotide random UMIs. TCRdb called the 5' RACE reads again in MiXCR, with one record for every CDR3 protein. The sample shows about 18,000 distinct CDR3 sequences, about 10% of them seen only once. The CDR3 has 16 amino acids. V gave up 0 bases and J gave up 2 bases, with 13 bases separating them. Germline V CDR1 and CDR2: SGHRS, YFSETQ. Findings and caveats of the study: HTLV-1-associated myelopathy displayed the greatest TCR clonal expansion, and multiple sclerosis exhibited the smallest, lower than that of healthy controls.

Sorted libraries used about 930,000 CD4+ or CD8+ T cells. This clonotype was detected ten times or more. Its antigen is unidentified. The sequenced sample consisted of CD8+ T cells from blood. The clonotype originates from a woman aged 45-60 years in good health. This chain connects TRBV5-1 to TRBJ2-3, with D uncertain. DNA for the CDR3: TGCGCCAGCAGCTTGGACACACCATACCCCACAGATACGCAGTATTTT. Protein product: CASSLDTPYPTDTQYF.